This TCR beta chain was captured by sequencing in a study of human T cells and chemical hapten exposure. Time point here: pre-sensitization, week 0. Treatment given: therapeutic diphenylcyclopropenone sensitization with weekly scalp DPC. CDR1 is LGHDT and CDR2 is YNNKEL in the germline V gene (reference sequence). The CDR3 loop spans 12 amino acids. Deletions cut 4 bases from V and 6 bases from J, with 7 bases between. In this sample, this clonotype turned up a few times. Each CDR3 protein is one row after TCRdb ran MiXCR on the RACE reads. Of approximately 400,000 distinct CDR3 sequences listed, roughly 4.6% are singletons.

Material: whole blood, obtained in connection with sensitization to the hapten diphenylcyclopropenone (DPC). The source of this sequence is a woman in her fifties or sixties with alopecia areata. Some clones in this sample may be carry-over from other donors' samples. This chain links TRBV3-1 with TRBJ2-1; D is possibly TRBD2 (5 bases). The CDR3 here is CASSRETNEQFF. The CDR3 DNA reads TGTGCCAGCAGCCGGGAGACCAATGAGCAGTTCTTC.